The entry that follows covers one TCR beta chain sequence. In this sample, this clonotype turned up a few times. Its antigen remains unidentified. Within one base of it there is no much larger clone, and no base qualities were kept. This specimen belongs to a study of patients and donors after allogeneic stem cell transplantation (dated by TCRdb to the early 2020s). The V and J ends are trimmed by 5 bases and 4 bases, leaving 12 bases between them. CDR1 MNHNS and CDR2 SASEGT were looked up in the germline V gene. The CDR3 contains 14 residues, cysteine and phenylalanine counted. The CDR3 DNA has 42 bases and is translated from base 1. The library was made by RT-PCR. The sequencing machine was a NextSeq 550. The public reads were run again by TCRdb, first through fastp at Q25 and then through MiXCR, and only productive beta chains were kept. Identical CDR3 proteins give one entry, which carries the most common genes and DNA. The sample records 200,000 to 250,000 distinct CDR3 sequences, roughly 15% of which are singletons. Around a tenth of the sample comes from the top ten.

The sequencing input was blood, either unsorted or a sorted T cell fraction (not recorded which). The chain is encoded by TRBV6-1 joined to TRBJ2-1; the D gene cannot be named for sure. This sequence was found in a human donor who was either an allogeneic HSCT recipient or a stem cell or donor lymphocyte infusion donor (not recorded which). It is not recorded whose cells these are; they may come from a transplant donor. The CDR3 sequence is CASSPWTEYNEQFF. The sequence in DNA is TGTGCCAGCAGTCCCTGGACGGAGTACAATGAGCAGTTCTTC.